Listed here are 29 T cell receptor beta chains from one sample, sequenced in a study of blood T cells in healthy people across ages (dated by TCRdb to 2013 to 2016). The library was prepared using 5' RACE. This sample was sequenced with an Illumina HiSeq 2500. A second PCR of roughly 6 to 11 cycles was run with a J-beta primer mix and a sample-barcoded 5' primer. TCRdb reworked the public reads: Q25 trimming with fastp, MiXCR clone assembly, productive beta chains retained. For every CDR3 protein sequence, its rows merge into one entry that carries the most common genes and DNA. The sample has roughly 720,000 distinct CDR3 sequences on record, approximately 55% of them singletons. In total, the top ten clones hold about two fifths of the sample. Sequencing was performed on blood. These receptors all stem from a man at least 80 years old in good health.

The chain combines TRBV20-1 with TRBJ2-1; weak D call: TRBD2 (7 bases). Trimming removed 6 bases from V and 8 bases from J, with 29 bases in between. This CDR3 spans 17 amino acids. Looked up from germline, CDR1 is DFQATT and CDR2 is SNEGSKA (reference sequence). The CDR3 reads CSALVGGRSTGTHEQFF. Written as DNA, the CDR3 is TGCAGTGCCCTGGTGGGGGGGCGCTCGACCGGCACCCATGAGCAGTTCTTC.

This chain connects TRBV7-9 to TRBJ2-7; TRBD1 matches 10 bases. The CDR3 is made up of 15 amino acids. The V and J ends lost 6 bases and 4 bases, in that order; junction bases with no gene match: 9. The V gene's germline CDR1 is SEHNR and CDR2 FQNEAQ (reference sequence). The CDR3 here is CASSPELGQGYEQYF. CDR3 coding DNA: TGTGCCAGCAGTCCAGAGTTGGGACAGGGGTACGAGCAGTACTTC.

The chain uses TRBV7-9 and TRBJ2-5; 9 bases map to TRBD2. CDR1 is SEHNR and CDR2 is FQNEAQ in the germline V gene (reference sequence). This CDR3 spans 15 amino acids. V lost 5 bases and J lost 3; bases outside the gene matches: 7. The CDR3 DNA sequence: TGTGCCAGCAGCCCAATAGCGGGAGAGGAAGAGACCCAGTACTTC. Residues: CASSPIAGEEETQYF.

This clonotype has just a few counts. The genes are TRBV5-5 and TRBJ1-2, with 8 positions matching TRBD1. The CDR3 sequence is 13 residues long. V shed 4 bases and J 8 bases; nucleotides not matched to a gene: 7. Germline lookup yields CDR1 SGHKS and CDR2 YYEKEE (reference sequence). CDR3 sequence reads: CASSRVGQGGYTF. The CDR3 coding sequence is TGTGCCAGCAGCCGAGTAGGACAGGGCGGCTACACCTTC.

The CDR3 protein is CASSQDPPRADTQYF. The CDR3, as DNA: TGTGCCAGCAGCCAAGACCCTCCCCGCGCGGATACGCAGTATTTT. The chain employs TRBV4-2 and TRBJ2-3, with D uncertain. V dropped 0 bases and J dropped 6 bases, with 13 bases sitting between them. Germline CDR1 LGHNA, CDR2 YNFKEQ. The CDR3 has 15 residues.

V gene TRBV10-3 combines with J gene TRBJ2-7; 11 nucleotides agree with TRBD2. The CDR3 loop spans 17 amino acids. Germline V gives CDR1 ENHRY, CDR2 SYGVKD. Trimming took 6 bases from V and 3 from J; bases not matched to a gene: 13. CDR3 in DNA: TGTGCCATCAGCCGGCTGACTAGCGGGAATAGTAACTACGAGCAGTACTTC. It codes for CAISRLTSGNSNYEQYF.

This clonotype was seen a handful of times. The chain employs TRBV10-2 and TRBJ2-1, with 12 nucleotides matching TRBD2. Germline V gene lookup returns CDR1 WSHSY and CDR2 SAAADI. Trimming took 6 bases from V and 10 from J; bases not matched to a gene: 4. CDR3 length equals 13 residues. The CDR3 DNA follows: TGCGCCAGCAGACTAGCGGGAGGTGGGGAGCAGTTCTTC. Protein: CASRLAGGGEQFF.

The CDR3 DNA follows: TGCGCCAGCAGCTTCCCAACAGGGAACACTGAAGCTTTCTTT. It is translated as CASSFPTGNTEAFF. The chain links TRBV5-1 to TRBJ1-1, with a weak D call TRBD1 (5 bases). Looked up from germline, CDR1 is SGHRS and CDR2 is YFSETQ. V lost 2 bases and J 1 base, leaving 9 bases between the germline ends. This CDR3 comprises 14 residues.

The chain carries TRBV9 and TRBJ2-1; no clear D gene. Germline V lookup: CDR1 SGDLS, CDR2 YYNGEE. V was cut by 5 bases and J by 0 bases, with 15 bases left in between. This CDR3 is built from 16 residues. CDR3 residues: CASRDLSGSSYNEQFF. In DNA, the CDR3 is TGTGCCAGCAGGGACCTCTCCGGAAGCTCCTACAATGAGCAGTTCTTC.

The genes are TRBV12-5 and TRBJ2-5; D gene ambiguous. The germline CDR1 and CDR2 sequences are LGHNT and FRNRAP. The CDR3 spans 15 residues. Deletions cut 2 bases from V and 4 bases from J, with 14 bases between. The CDR3 is CASGLSSIRTETQYF. CDR3 coding DNA: TGTGCTAGTGGTTTGTCCTCCATTAGGACAGAGACCCAGTACTTC.

The chain links TRBV10-1 to TRBJ1-6; possibly TRBD1 for D (6 bases). The V gene's germline CDR1 is WNHNN and CDR2 SYGVQD (reference sequence). V lost 11 bases and J 5 bases, leaving 13 bases between the germline ends. This CDR3 contains 13 residues. In DNA form, the CDR3 reads TGCGCCTGTCGACAGGACGATAATTCACCCCTCCACTTT. Translated, it gives CACRQDDNSPLHF.

In DNA, the CDR3 is TGTGCCAGCTCACCATCTAGGGGGGCCCTGGAGTTCTTC. Translated, it gives CASSPSRGALEFF. The chain joins TRBV18 to TRBJ2-1; D is perhaps TRBD1 or TRBD2 (6 bases each). The CDR3 sequence is 13 residues long. The V gene lost 2 bases and the J gene lost 14 bases, with 16 bases spanning the gap. The germline V gene encodes CDR1 KGHSH and CDR2 LQKENI.

This clonotype was detected a few times. This sequence joins TRBV29-1 and TRBJ2-5; 8 nucleotides align to TRBD1. Germline V lookup: CDR1 SQVTM, CDR2 ANQGSEA. The CDR3 sequence is 12 residues long. V trimming: 7 bases; J trimming: 2 bases; junction bases outside the gene matches: 3. The CDR3 nucleotides are TGCAGCGCAAACAGGGGGCAAGAGACCCAGTACTTC. Translated: CSANRGQETQYF.

The V and J genes are TRBV11-1 and TRBJ2-1; 13 positions match TRBD2. CDR3 length: 21 amino acids. J gave up 6 bases and V 0 bases, and 17 bases lay outside the gene matches. Germline lookup yields CDR1 SGHAT and CDR2 FQDESV (reference sequence). The CDR3 sequence is CASSLAELAGGYGKPGNEQFF. CDR3 nucleotides: TGTGCCAGCAGCTTAGCGGAACTAGCGGGAGGGTACGGCAAGCCGGGCAATGAGCAGTTCTTC.

This chain connects TRBV4-1 to TRBJ1-2; D perhaps matches TRBD1 (5 bases). CDR1 and CDR2 from the germline V gene are MGHRA and YSYEKL. The CDR3 has 14 residues. V lost 6 bases, J lost 5 bases, and 16 bases lay in between. The CDR3 loop reads CASSTIQDFYGYTF. In nucleotides, the CDR3 is TGCGCCAGCAGTACAATACAGGATTTTTATGGCTACACCTTC.

DNA for the CDR3: TGTGCCAGCAGCACGACAGGGGGAAATGAAAAACTGTTTTTT. Translated, it gives CASSTTGGNEKLFF. The J gene is TRBJ1-4, the V gene TRBV6-5; the match to TRBD1 covers 9 bases. V dropped 6 bases and J dropped 5; count of bases not matched to a gene: 4. The CDR3 is made up of 14 amino acids. Germline assignment: CDR1 MNHEY and CDR2 SVGAGI.

V gene TRBV6-4 combines with J gene TRBJ2-1, with 12 bases aligning to TRBD2. J gave up 7 bases and V 1 base, and 5 bases lay outside the gene matches. From germline, CDR1 is MRHNA and CDR2 SNTAGT. The CDR3 consists of 16 residues. As DNA, the CDR3 is TGTGCCAGCAGTGACTGGTTTGGGACTAGCGGGAATGAGCAGTTCTTC. Encoded protein: CASSDWFGTSGNEQFF.

This sequence joins TRBV2 and TRBJ2-5; 10 positions match TRBD1. The CDR3 contains 18 residues. Germline values: CDR1 SNHLY, CDR2 FYNNEI. V lost 0 bases, J lost 1 base, and 8 bases stayed unmatched. CDR3 in amino acids: CASSEAKYRDRGQETQYF. The CDR3 DNA sequence: TGTGCCAGCAGTGAAGCCAAATACCGGGACAGGGGCCAAGAGACCCAGTACTTC.

This sequence joins TRBV10-1 and TRBJ1-4; the D gene is possibly TRBD1 (5 bases). Germline CDR1 and CDR2: WNHNN and SYGVQD (reference sequence). The V end lost 3 bases, the J end lost 0 bases, and 17 bases lay between the germline ends. The CDR3 is made up of 18 amino acids. The CDR3 nucleotides read TGCGCCAGCAGTGACACCGCGGGACGGGCCTCAACTAATGAAAAACTGTTTTTT. It specifies CASSDTAGRASTNEKLFF.

The chain employs TRBV3-1 and TRBJ2-3, with TRBD1 matching over 12 bases. The V segment lost 0 bases and the J segment 14 bases; nucleotides outside the gene matches: 9. Per the germline V gene, CDR1 is LGHDT and CDR2 is YNNKEL (reference sequence). The CDR3 runs to 15 residues. The CDR3 DNA reads TGTGCCAGCAGCCAAGATGGGACAGGGGGCAGATACGCGTATTTT. It encodes CASSQDGTGGRYAYF.

About this clonotype itself: A junction end diverges from the germline sequence, so it may reflect a read error. CDR3 residues: CAGSPIQGKNTEAFF. DNA for the CDR3: TGTGCCGGCAGCCCCATCCAGGGGAAGAACACTGAAGCTTTCTTT. The genes are TRBV14 and TRBJ1-1; perhaps TRBD1 as D (6 bases). Germline-derived CDR1 and CDR2 are SGHDN and FVKESK. The CDR3 has 15 amino acids.

This clonotype was detected only a few times. This chain connects TRBV7-6 to TRBJ1-5; 8 nucleotides match TRBD1. From germline, CDR1 is SGHVS and CDR2 FNYEAQ. With V trimmed by 1 base and J by 9 bases, 8 bases remained unmatched. This CDR3 is built from 15 residues. The CDR3 sequence is CASSLGTGWNTPQHF. In DNA form, the CDR3 reads TGTGCCAGCAGCTTAGGGACAGGGTGGAATACGCCCCAGCATTTT.

This chain uses TRBV20-1 with TRBJ2-3, with 13 bases matching TRBD2. Germline CDR1 and CDR2: DFQATT and SNEGSKA (reference sequence). The CDR3 is 19 residues long. CDR3 DNA: TGCAGCTGTTCCGGGACTAGCGGGATAAGAGCCTTGGGGACAGATACGCAGTATTTT. Translating it yields CSCSGTSGIRALGTDTQYF.

This clonotype appeared a single time. The chain uses TRBV29-1 and TRBJ2-4; 7 bases align to TRBD2. The length of the CDR3 is 14 residues. CDR1 SQVTM and CDR2 ANQGSEA come from the germline V gene. The J segment lost 0 bases and the V segment lost 6 bases, leaving 5 bases of the junction unmatched. The CDR3 reads CSVRGLIAKNIQYF. Here the CDR3 DNA reads TGCAGCGTCCGGGGACTAATAGCCAAAAACATTCAGTACTTC.

This clonotype was picked up a small number of times. CDR3 protein: CASSWTGGPYNEQFF. The CDR3 DNA follows: TGTGCCAGCAGTTGGACCGGGGGGCCCTACAATGAGCAGTTCTTC. This sequence joins TRBV27 and TRBJ2-1; tentative D call: TRBD2 (7 bases). Trimming shortened V by 4 bases and J by 2 bases, and 12 bases separated the two germline ends. CDR3 size: 15 residues. The germline gives CDR1 MNHEY, CDR2 SMNVEV (reference sequence).

The chain joins TRBV29-1 to TRBJ2-3; 7 bases line up with TRBD1. J lost 0 bases, V lost 5 bases, and 2 bases had no gene match. This CDR3 has 13 amino acids. From germline, CDR1 is SQVTM and CDR2 ANQGSEA. The CDR3 region has the DNA TGCAGCGTTAACAGGGGTAGCACAGATACGCAGTATTTT. Encoded protein: CSVNRGSTDTQYF.

This chain links TRBV2 with TRBJ2-1, with 10 bases matching TRBD1. The V gene end was trimmed by 3 bases and the J gene end by 5 bases; junction bases not matched to a gene: 7. Germline values: CDR1 SNHLY, CDR2 FYNNEI. This CDR3 has 16 amino acids. The CDR3 spells CASSDSPGTGDNEQFF. CDR3 DNA: TGTGCCAGCAGTGACTCCCCCGGGACAGGGGACAATGAGCAGTTCTTC.

In regard to this clonotype: One junction end disagrees with the germline gene, perhaps due to a read error. This rearrangement joins TRBV10-1 to TRBJ2-3; TRBD2 matches at 9 bases. CDR3 length: 14 amino acids. CDR1 WNHNN and CDR2 SYGVQD come from the germline V gene (reference sequence). Here the CDR3 DNA reads TGCGCCAGCAGCTTAGCGGGAGTGGTAGATACGCGGTATTTT. It is translated as CASSLAGVVDTRYF.

This clonotype was seen just once. V and J are TRBV6-5 and TRBJ2-1; D unresolved. The CDR3 runs to 10 residues. CDR1 is MNHEY, CDR2 SVGAGI, per germline. Trimming removed 8 bases at V and 6 bases at J, with 5 bases between. As DNA, the CDR3 is TGTGCCAGCGGTCCCAATGAGCAGTTCTTC. Protein: CASGPNEQFF.